The clone carrying this T cell receptor (beta chain) was seen a handful of times. The antigen is undetermined. This specimen comes from a study of cytomegalovirus exposure and HLA in healthy donors. Findings and limits, study-wide: For TCR beta chains, V- and J-gene trimming was later linked to a missense DCLRE1C variant. Cytomegalovirus association was listed for approximately 160 TCR beta chains.

The CDR3 runs to 14 residues. CDR1 SGHTA and CDR2 FQGNSA come from the germline V gene. The V and J ends lost 7 bases and 6 bases respectively, with 17 bases between them. PCR amplification relied on 60 Vbeta primers (plus 13 Jbeta primers). TCRdb's copy holds only in-frame clones and misses some; the assay was immunoSEQ multiplex PCR. The sample lists 130,000 to 150,000 clones, about four fifths seen once, with 2% to 2.5% in the top ten. The sample taken for sequencing was PBMCs. The chain uses TRBV7-2 and TRBJ2-3; D possibly corresponds to TRBD2 (6 bases). This sequence originates from a woman aged 18-35 years in good health and CMV-seropositive. The CDR3 DNA reads as TGTGCCAGCACCCAAGGAGGGGCCGGGGATACGCAGTATTTT. Its protein is CASTQGGAGDTQYF.